Shown below are 29 T cell receptor beta chains from a single sample sequenced in a study of cytomegalovirus exposure and HLA in healthy donors. It was with 60 Vbeta and 13 Jbeta primers that the PCR ran. Profiled with immunoSEQ multiplex PCR; TCRdb holds only in-frame clones, not every one. Of about 120,000 clones in the sample, approximately 80% were seen once. The sequenced sample was PBMCs. Source of these receptors: a man aged 50-60 years in good health and CMV-seropositive.

CDR3 nucleotides: TGTGCCATCAGTGCCAGCCAGGGGGATGCCTATGGCTACACCTTC. This encodes CAISASQGDAYGYTF. This chain connects TRBV10-3 to TRBJ1-2, with TRBD1 identical over 7 bases. J gave up 4 bases and V 4 bases, and 9 bases lay outside the gene matches. Germline CDR1 ENHRY, CDR2 SYGVKD. The CDR3 length is 15 residues.

This clone has a single count. The chain employs TRBV5-1 and TRBJ2-5; D possibly corresponds to TRBD2 (5 bases). The CDR3 has 15 residues. Per the germline V gene, CDR1 is SGHRS and CDR2 is YFSETQ. V lost 2 bases and J 5 bases, leaving 16 bases between the germline ends. CDR3 bases: TGCGCCAGCAGCTTTAGTGGGCGATCGGGGGAGACCCAGTACTTC. Translating it yields CASSFSGRSGETQYF.

The CDR3 spells CASRTGTNQPQHF. CDR3 DNA sequence: TGTGCCAGTCGGACAGGGACTAATCAGCCCCAGCATTTT. The rearrangement joins TRBV19 to TRBJ1-5; 8 bases agree with TRBD1. The CDR3 sequence is 13 residues long. Trimming cost V 8 bases and J 4 bases; bases outside gene matches: 4. CDR1 LNHDA and CDR2 SQIVND come from the germline V gene (reference sequence). Full variable domain (remainder filled in from reference TRBV19 and TRBJ1-5): DGGITQSPKYLFRKEGQNVTLSCEQNLNHDAMYWYRQDPGQGLRLIYYSQIVNDFQKGDIAEGYSVSREKKESFPLTVTSAQKNPTAFYLCASRTGTNQPQHFGDGTRLSIL.

The V call is TRBV5-6, the J call TRBJ1-4; TRBD1 matches 9 bases. The CDR3 is 18 residues long. The germline CDR1 and CDR2 sequences are SGHDT and YYEEEE. V shed 0 bases and J 0 bases; nucleotides not matched to a gene: 6. The chain's CDR3 is CASSLVVRQGATNEKLFF. DNA of the CDR3: TGTGCCAGCAGCTTGGTTGTCAGACAGGGGGCAACTAATGAAAAACTGTTTTTT.

This rearrangement joins TRBV6-5 to TRBJ2-3; TRBD2 matches 12 bases. Germline values: CDR1 MNHEY, CDR2 SVGAGI. This CDR3 comprises 16 residues. J was trimmed by 6 bases and V by 4 bases; bases with no gene match: 8. CDR3 region: CASSFYGLAGPDTQYF. CDR3 bases: TGTGCCAGCAGTTTTTATGGACTAGCGGGGCCGGATACGCAGTATTTT.

This clone was found a few times. The chain has TRBV9 and TRBJ1-1; D is unclear. The CDR3 contains 14 residues. Germline V gene sequence: CDR1 SGDLS, CDR2 YYNGEE. Trimming left V 3 bases short and J 1 base short, with 10 bases between. In DNA form, the CDR3 reads TGTGCCAGCAGCGCCCTCCCAGAGAACACTGAAGCTTTCTTT. The encoded protein is CASSALPENTEAFF.

The chain uses TRBV29-1 and TRBJ2-5; D is possibly TRBD2 (6 bases). The V gene's germline CDR1 is SQVTM and CDR2 ANQGSEA. The V end was cut by 2 bases, the J end by 5 bases, with 21 bases between. This CDR3 is 16 amino acids long. DNA of the CDR3: TGCAGCGTTGAATTCGGGTTTTTCGGTCGGGGGGAGACCCAGTACTTC. It encodes CSVEFGFFGRGETQYF.

The V and J genes are TRBV2 and TRBJ1-2, with 7 bases matching TRBD1. The CDR3 runs 13 residues. V gave up 7 bases and J gave up 8 bases; unmatched junction bases: 10. In germline, CDR1 is SNHLY, CDR2 FYNNEI. The CDR3 coding sequence is TGTGCCAGCACAAGGGGGCTGGAGGGGGGCTACACCTTC. Translating it yields CASTRGLEGGYTF.

There are a few counts of this clone. V usage is TRBV6-6 and J usage is TRBJ1-1, with 8 bases fitting TRBD1. Trimming at V came to 5 bases and at J to 5 bases, leaving 10 bases not matched to a gene. The CDR3 loop spans 15 amino acids. Germline lookup yields CDR1 MNHNY and CDR2 SVGAGI (reference sequence). In DNA form, the CDR3 reads TGTGCCAGCAGTCAAGACAGGGGAGGTCGAACTGAAGCTTTCTTT. Translation: CASSQDRGGRTEAFF.

The rearrangement uses TRBV6-1 and TRBJ1-1; tentatively, D is TRBD1 (6 bases). The CDR3 has 12 residues. V shed 7 bases and J shed 3 bases, with 9 bases lying between them. Germline assignment: CDR1 MNHNS and CDR2 SASEGT. CDR3 DNA sequence: TGTGCCAGCATGGGGGCATACACTGAAGCTTTCTTT. Translation gives CASMGAYTEAFF.

This clone was seen a handful of times. In DNA form, the CDR3 reads TGTGCCAGCAGCTTGAGACAGGGGAAGACGAATTCACCCCTCCACTTT. Translation gives CASSLRQGKTNSPLHF. The chain carries TRBV5-5 and TRBJ1-6; TRBD1 matches 8 bases. Germline loops: CDR1 SGHKS, CDR2 YYEKEE (reference sequence). The CDR3 loop spans 16 amino acids. V lost 1 base and J lost 7; bases outside the gene matches: 7.

This clone was observed a single time. V gene TRBV19 combines with J gene TRBJ1-3; a possible D gene is TRBD1 (6 bases). Per germline, CDR1 LNHDA and CDR2 SQIVND (reference sequence). V gave up 5 bases and J gave up 0 bases, with 17 bases separating them. This CDR3 contains 17 residues. This CDR3 is CASSGPRGPISGNTIYF. The CDR3 nucleotides are TGTGCCAGTAGTGGGCCCAGGGGCCCGATCTCTGGAAACACCATATATTTT.

This rearrangement joins TRBV7-3 to TRBJ2-1; 8 nucleotides match TRBD1. CDR3 size: 19 residues. Germline CDR1 reads SGHTA; CDR2 reads FQGTGA. J lost 0 bases, V lost 0 bases, and 10 bases had no gene match. CDR3 nucleotide sequence: TGTGCCAGCAGCTTAACGACAGGGGAGTCCTCTCTCTCCTACAATGAGCAGTTCTTC. This translates into CASSLTTGESSLSYNEQFF.

The chain combines TRBV5-1 with TRBJ2-3; TRBD2 aligns across 9 bases. CDR3 size: 16 residues. J was trimmed by 1 base and V by 4 bases; bases with no gene match: 7. The germline gives CDR1 SGHRS, CDR2 YFSETQ. In DNA, the CDR3 is TGCGCCAGCAGCCCCCTCGAGCGGGGGGGCACAGATACGCAGTATTTT. Translation: CASSPLERGGTDTQYF.

V is TRBV6-1 and J is TRBJ2-1; TRBD2 agrees at 11 bases. Germline V gene lookup returns CDR1 MNHNS and CDR2 SASEGT. This CDR3 has 14 residues. Losses at the gene ends were 10 bases for V and 6 bases for J; bases not matched to a gene: 8. CDR3 bases: TGTGCCACCCTTAGCGGGAGGGTTGGCAATGAGCAGTTCTTC. Translation gives CATLSGRVGNEQFF.

This clone has just one count. J is TRBJ2-3 and V is TRBV5-1; D perhaps matches TRBD2 (6 bases). Germline V gene sequence: CDR1 SGHRS, CDR2 YFSETQ. Trimming pared 3 bases from V and 4 bases from J, leaving 12 bases between. There are 14 residues in the CDR3. In DNA, the CDR3 is TGCGCCAGCAGCTCACTAGCAGGGTCAGATACGCAGTATTTT. Its translation: CASSSLAGSDTQYF. Filled out from reference TRBV5-1 and TRBJ2-3, the complete variable domain reads KAGVTQTPRYLIKTRGQQVTLSCSPISGHRSVSWYQQTPGQGLQFLFEYFSETQRNKGNFPGRFSGRQFSNSRSEMNVSTLELGDSALYLCASSSLAGSDTQYFGPGTRLTVL.

V is TRBV5-5 and J is TRBJ1-1; D is unclear. Germline V gene data show CDR1 as SGHKS and CDR2 as YYEKEE (reference sequence). Trimming shortened V by 5 bases and J by 0 bases, and 8 bases separated the two germline ends. The CDR3 loop spans 13 amino acids. The CDR3 here is CASRWELNTEAFF. The CDR3 bases are TGTGCCAGCAGGTGGGAGCTGAACACTGAAGCTTTCTTT.

This sequence joins TRBV4-2 and TRBJ1-4; TRBD1 agrees at 10 bases. This CDR3 spans 18 amino acids. CDR1 is LGHNA and CDR2 is YNFKEQ in the germline V gene. V shed 1 base, J shed 1 base, and the junction held 6 bases outside the gene matches. CDR3 sequence (DNA): TGTGCCAGCAGCCAAGGGGCCGGGACAGGGGAAACTAATGAAAAACTGTTTTTT. This translates into CASSQGAGTGETNEKLFF.

This clone was found a few times. CDR3 amino acids: CAWGLRDEQYF. In DNA, the CDR3 is TGTGCCTGGGGACTGAGGGACGAGCAGTACTTC. The chain is built from TRBV30 and TRBJ2-7, with D possibly being TRBD2 (5 bases). V was clipped by 5 bases and J by 5 bases, with 10 bases between them. This CDR3 contains 11 residues. Germline-derived CDR1 and CDR2 are GTSNPN and SVGIG (reference sequence).

The chain links TRBV19 to TRBJ2-7, with a possible D match to TRBD2 (6 bases). This CDR3 spans 14 amino acids. V was clipped by 5 bases and J by 3 bases, with 14 bases between them. Germline V gene sequence: CDR1 LNHDA, CDR2 SQIVND (reference sequence). The CDR3, as DNA: TGTGCCAGTAGTTCATGGACGGGGGACTACGAGCAGTACTTC. Translated: CASSSWTGDYEQYF.

Notes on this clone: The junction differs from germline at one of its ends, possibly a read error. This chain connects TRBV10-3 to TRBJ1-2; D remains ambiguous. This CDR3 region has 11 residues. The germline gives CDR1 ENHRY, CDR2 SYGVKD. The CDR3, as DNA: TGTGCCATAAGTGAGGAGGGTGGCTACACCTTC. Translation gives CAISEEGGYTF.

This clone was seen only once. The V gene is TRBV9, the J gene TRBJ2-7; 12 bases match TRBD1. Germline-derived CDR1 and CDR2 are SGDLS and YYNGEE. The CDR3 totals 17 residues. The V and J ends lost 2 bases and 5 bases, in that order; junction bases with no gene match: 11. This chain's CDR3 is CASSVGTGGEFFDEQYF. The CDR3 region has the DNA TGTGCCAGCAGCGTGGGGACAGGGGGCGAGTTTTTTGACGAGCAGTACTTC.

The rearrangement uses TRBV28 and TRBJ2-1; 8 bases line up with TRBD2. Germline V gene lookup returns CDR1 MDHEN and CDR2 SYDVKM. After removal of 3 bases from V and 15 bases from J, the junction contained 13 bases not matched to a gene. This CDR3 comprises 14 residues. This CDR3 is CASSLGTSIGYWFF. The CDR3 DNA follows: TGTGCCAGCAGTTTGGGGACTAGTATTGGGTATTGGTTCTTC.

In this sample, this clone turned up once. V is TRBV6-5 and J is TRBJ1-4; weak D call: TRBD1 (5 bases). Germline V lookup: CDR1 MNHEY, CDR2 SVGAGI. Trimming cost V 2 bases and J 4 bases, with 11 bases left between them. The CDR3 is 15 residues long. The CDR3 DNA follows: TGTGCCAGCAGTTACGATGGGGGAGGTAATGAAAAACTGTTTTTT. Protein product: CASSYDGGGNEKLFF.

CDR3 loop: CASSQVKDSTYEQYF. In nucleotides, the CDR3 is TGTGCCAGCAGCCAAGTGAAGGACTCTACCTACGAGCAGTACTTC. The V gene is TRBV11-2, the J gene TRBJ2-7; weak D call: TRBD2 (5 bases). V was shortened by 5 bases and J by 2 bases, with 16 bases between the two germline ends. Germline V lookup: CDR1 SGHAT, CDR2 FQNNGV. There are 15 residues in the CDR3.

The chain links TRBV5-6 to TRBJ2-7; TRBD1 might be the D (5 bases). From germline, CDR1 is SGHDT and CDR2 YYEEEE. The ends were cut back, 0 bases at V and 1 base at J, with 8 bases in the middle. There are 14 residues in the CDR3. CDR3 nucleotide sequence: TGTGCCAGCAGCTTGGTCAGGGTTTCCTACGAGCAGTACTTC. This translates into CASSLVRVSYEQYF.

This clone was seen only a few times. This rearrangement joins TRBV6-1 to TRBJ1-5; 8 positions match TRBD1. J was trimmed by 5 bases and V by 8 bases; bases with no gene match: 2. The CDR3 is 12 residues long. Per the germline V gene, CDR1 is MNHNS and CDR2 is SASEGT. The CDR3 DNA follows: TGTGCCAGCGACAGGGGCGATCAGCCCCAGCATTTT. Protein product: CASDRGDQPQHF.

V and J are TRBV9 and TRBJ1-1; tentatively, D is TRBD1 (6 bases). The CDR3 has 14 residues. V shed 4 bases and J shed 5 bases, with 15 bases lying between them. Per germline, CDR1 SGDLS and CDR2 YYNGEE. CDR3 nucleotides: TGTGCCAGCAGCTTACAGGGAGTCGGAACTGAAGCTTTCTTT. This sequence encodes CASSLQGVGTEAFF.

The chain is built from TRBV28 and TRBJ2-7; a possible D gene is TRBD1 (5 bases). Deletions cut 6 bases from V and 3 bases from J, with 12 bases between. This CDR3 has 13 residues. Germline values: CDR1 MDHEN, CDR2 SYDVKM. CDR3 sequence (DNA): TGTGCCAGCAGCCAGACAGTTAACTACGAGCAGTACTTC. This sequence encodes CASSQTVNYEQYF.